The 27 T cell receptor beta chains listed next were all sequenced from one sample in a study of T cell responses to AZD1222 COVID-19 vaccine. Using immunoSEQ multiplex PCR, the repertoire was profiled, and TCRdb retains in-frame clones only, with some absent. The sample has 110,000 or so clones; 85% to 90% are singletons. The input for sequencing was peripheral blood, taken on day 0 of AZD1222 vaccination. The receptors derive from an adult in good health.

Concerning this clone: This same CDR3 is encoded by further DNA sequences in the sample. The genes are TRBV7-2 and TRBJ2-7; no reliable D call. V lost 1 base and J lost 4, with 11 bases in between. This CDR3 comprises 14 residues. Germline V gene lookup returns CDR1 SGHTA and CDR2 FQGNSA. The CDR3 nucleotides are TGTGCCAGCAGCTTAGTTGGCGGAAGTTACGAGCAGTACTTC. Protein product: CASSLVGGSYEQYF. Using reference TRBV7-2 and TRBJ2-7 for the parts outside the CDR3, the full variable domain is GAGVSQSPSNKVTEKGKDVELRCDPISGHTALYWYRQSLGQGLEFLIYFQGNSAPDKSGLPSDRFSAERTGGSVSTLTIQRTQQEDSAVYLCASSLVGGSYEQYFGPGTRLTVT.

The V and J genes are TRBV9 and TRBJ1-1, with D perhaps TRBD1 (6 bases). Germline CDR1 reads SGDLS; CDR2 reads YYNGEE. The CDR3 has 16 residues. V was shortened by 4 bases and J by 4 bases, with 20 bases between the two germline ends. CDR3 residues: CASSIRTDLGGTEAFF. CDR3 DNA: TGTGCCAGCAGCATCCGGACAGATCTGGGGGGCACTGAAGCTTTCTTT. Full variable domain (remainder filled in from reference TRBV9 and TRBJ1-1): DSGVTQTPKHLITATGQRVTLRCSPRSGDLSVYWYQQSLDQGLQFLIQYYNGEERAKGNILERFSAQQFPDLHSELNLSSLELGDSALYFCASSIRTDLGGTEAFFGQGTRLTVV.

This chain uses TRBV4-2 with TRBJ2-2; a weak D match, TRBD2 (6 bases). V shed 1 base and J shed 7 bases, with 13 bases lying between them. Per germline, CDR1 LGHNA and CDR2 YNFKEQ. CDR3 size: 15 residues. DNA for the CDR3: TGTGCCAGCAGCCAAGGACTAGTTCGAGGCGGGGAGCTGTTTTTT. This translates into CASSQGLVRGGELFF.

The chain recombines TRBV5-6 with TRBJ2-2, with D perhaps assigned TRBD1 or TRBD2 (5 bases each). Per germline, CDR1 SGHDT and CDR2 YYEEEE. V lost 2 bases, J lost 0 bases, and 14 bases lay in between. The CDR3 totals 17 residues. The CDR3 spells CASSFGGTGTNTGELFF. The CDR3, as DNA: TGTGCCAGCAGCTTTGGTGGGACGGGGACGAACACCGGGGAGCTGTTTTTT.

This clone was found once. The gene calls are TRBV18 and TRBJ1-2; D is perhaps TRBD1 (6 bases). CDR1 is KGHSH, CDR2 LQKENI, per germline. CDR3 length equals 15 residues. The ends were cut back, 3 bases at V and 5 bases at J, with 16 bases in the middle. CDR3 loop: CASSPGHDIEYGYTF. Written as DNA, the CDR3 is TGTGCCAGCTCACCGGGACACGATATAGAGTATGGCTACACCTTC.

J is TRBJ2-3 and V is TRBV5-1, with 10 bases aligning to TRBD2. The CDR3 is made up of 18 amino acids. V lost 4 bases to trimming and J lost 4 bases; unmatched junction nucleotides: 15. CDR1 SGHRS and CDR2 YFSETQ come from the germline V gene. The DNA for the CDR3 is TGCGCCAGCAGCCACTCAGCGGGGGGGCTCGGACTTGCAGATACGCAGTATTTT. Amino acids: CASSHSAGGLGLADTQYF.

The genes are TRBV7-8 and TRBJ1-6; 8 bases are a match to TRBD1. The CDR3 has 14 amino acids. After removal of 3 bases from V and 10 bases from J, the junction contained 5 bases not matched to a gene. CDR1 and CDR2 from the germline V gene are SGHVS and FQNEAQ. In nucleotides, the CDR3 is TGTGCCAGCAGCTTCACAGGGGGAACATCACCCCTCCACTTT. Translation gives CASSFTGGTSPLHF.

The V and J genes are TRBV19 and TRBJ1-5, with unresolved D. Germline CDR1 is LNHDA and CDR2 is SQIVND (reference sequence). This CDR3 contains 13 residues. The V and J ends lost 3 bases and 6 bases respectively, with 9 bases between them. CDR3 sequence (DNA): TGTGCCAGTAGTATCGTGGTGGCTCAGCCCCAGCATTTT. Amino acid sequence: CASSIVVAQPQHF.

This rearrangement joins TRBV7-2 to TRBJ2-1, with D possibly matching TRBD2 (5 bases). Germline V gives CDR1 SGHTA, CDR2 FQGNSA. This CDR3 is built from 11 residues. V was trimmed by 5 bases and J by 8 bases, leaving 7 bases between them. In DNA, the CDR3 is TGTGCCAGCAGCCCTAGCTATGAGCAGTTCTTC. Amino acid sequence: CASSPSYEQFF.

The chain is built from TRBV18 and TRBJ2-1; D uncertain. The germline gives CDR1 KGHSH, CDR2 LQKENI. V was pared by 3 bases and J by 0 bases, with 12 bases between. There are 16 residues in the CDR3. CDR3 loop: CASSPPRLNSYNEQFF. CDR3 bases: TGTGCCAGCTCACCCCCGCGACTGAACTCCTACAATGAGCAGTTCTTC.

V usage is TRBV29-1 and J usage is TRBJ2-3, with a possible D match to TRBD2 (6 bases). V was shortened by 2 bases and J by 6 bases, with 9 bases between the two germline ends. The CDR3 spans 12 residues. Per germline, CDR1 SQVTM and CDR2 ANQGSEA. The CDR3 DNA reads TGCAGCGTTGAAATAGGGAGGGATACGCAGTATTTT. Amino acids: CSVEIGRDTQYF.

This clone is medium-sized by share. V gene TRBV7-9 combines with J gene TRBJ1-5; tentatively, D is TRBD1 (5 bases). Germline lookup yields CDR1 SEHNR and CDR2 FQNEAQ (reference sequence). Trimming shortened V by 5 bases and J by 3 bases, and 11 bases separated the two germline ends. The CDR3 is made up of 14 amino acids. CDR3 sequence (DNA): TGTGCCAGCAGCCCAGTGACAGCCAATCAGCCCCAGCATTTT. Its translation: CASSPVTANQPQHF.

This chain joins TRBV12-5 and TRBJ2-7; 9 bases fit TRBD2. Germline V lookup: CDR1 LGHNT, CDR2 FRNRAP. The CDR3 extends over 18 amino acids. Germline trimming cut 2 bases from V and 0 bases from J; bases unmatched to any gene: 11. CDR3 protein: CASGLLAVVTSGSYEQYF. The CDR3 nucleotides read TGTGCTAGTGGTTTGCTGGCCGTTGTGACTAGCGGCTCCTACGAGCAGTACTTC.

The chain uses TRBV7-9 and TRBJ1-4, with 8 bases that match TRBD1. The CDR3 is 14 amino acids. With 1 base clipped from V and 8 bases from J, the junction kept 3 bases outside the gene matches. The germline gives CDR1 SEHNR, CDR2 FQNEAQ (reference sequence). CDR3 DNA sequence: TGTGCCAGCAGCTTAGTTGGGGACAGGGAAAAACTGTTTTTT. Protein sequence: CASSLVGDREKLFF.

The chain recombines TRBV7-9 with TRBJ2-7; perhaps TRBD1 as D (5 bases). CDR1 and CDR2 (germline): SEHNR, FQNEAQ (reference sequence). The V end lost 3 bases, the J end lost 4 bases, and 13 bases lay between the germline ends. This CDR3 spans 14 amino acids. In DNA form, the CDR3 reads TGTGCCAGCAGCTTCCGTACAGGCGAATACGAGCAGTACTTC. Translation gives CASSFRTGEYEQYF.

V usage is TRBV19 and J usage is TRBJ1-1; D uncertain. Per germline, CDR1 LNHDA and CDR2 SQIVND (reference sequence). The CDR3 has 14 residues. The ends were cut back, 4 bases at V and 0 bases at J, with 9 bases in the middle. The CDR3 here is CASSNGAMNTEAFF. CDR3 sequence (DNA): TGTGCCAGTAGTAACGGTGCCATGAACACTGAAGCTTTCTTT.

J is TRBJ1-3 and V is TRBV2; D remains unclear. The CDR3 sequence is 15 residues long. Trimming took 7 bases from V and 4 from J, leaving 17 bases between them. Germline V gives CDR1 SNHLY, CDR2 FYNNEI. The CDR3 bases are TGTGCCAGCACCCGTGGGAGGGCGGCCGGAAACACCATATATTTT. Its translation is CASTRGRAAGNTIYF.

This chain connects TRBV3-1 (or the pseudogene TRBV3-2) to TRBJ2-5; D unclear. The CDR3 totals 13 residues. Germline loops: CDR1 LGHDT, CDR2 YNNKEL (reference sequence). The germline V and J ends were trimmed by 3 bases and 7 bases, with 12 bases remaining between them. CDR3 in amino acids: CASSQQRRVTQYF. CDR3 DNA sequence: TGTGCCAGCAGCCAGCAGCGTAGGGTGACCCAGTACTTC.

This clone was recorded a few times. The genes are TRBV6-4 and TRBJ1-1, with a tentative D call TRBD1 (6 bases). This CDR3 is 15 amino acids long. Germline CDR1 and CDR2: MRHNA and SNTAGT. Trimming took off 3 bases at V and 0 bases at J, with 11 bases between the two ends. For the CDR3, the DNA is TGTGCCAGCAGTGAGGACAGCCATATGAACACTGAAGCTTTCTTT. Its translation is CASSEDSHMNTEAFF.

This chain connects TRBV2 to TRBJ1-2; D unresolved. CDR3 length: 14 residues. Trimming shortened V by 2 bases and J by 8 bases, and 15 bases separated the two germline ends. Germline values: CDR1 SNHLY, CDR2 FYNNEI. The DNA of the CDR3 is TGTGCCAGCAGTGAAATTCTAGGTTCTCGGGGCTACACCTTC. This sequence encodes CASSEILGSRGYTF.

This chain's CDR3 is CASRGDGGYGYTF. The CDR3 DNA reads TGTGCCAGCAGGGGGGACGGCGGCTATGGCTACACCTTC. The V and J genes are TRBV2 and TRBJ1-2, with D possibly TRBD1 on 5 matching bases. This CDR3 has 13 residues. With 6 bases removed from V and 4 bases from J, the gap between germline ends came to 12 bases. CDR1 SNHLY and CDR2 FYNNEI come from the germline V gene.

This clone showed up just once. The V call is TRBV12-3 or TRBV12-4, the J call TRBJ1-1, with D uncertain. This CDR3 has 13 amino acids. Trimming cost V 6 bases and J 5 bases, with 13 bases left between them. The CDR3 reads CASSKGGWTEAFF. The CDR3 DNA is TGTGCCAGCAGCAAGGGAGGGTGGACTGAAGCTTTCTTT.

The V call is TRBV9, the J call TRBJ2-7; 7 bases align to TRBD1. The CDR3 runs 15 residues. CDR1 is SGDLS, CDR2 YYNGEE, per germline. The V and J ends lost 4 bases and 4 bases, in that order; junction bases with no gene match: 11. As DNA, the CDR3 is TGTGCCAGCAGCTCAGCTCCGGGACAGATATACGAGCAGTACTTC. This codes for CASSSAPGQIYEQYF.

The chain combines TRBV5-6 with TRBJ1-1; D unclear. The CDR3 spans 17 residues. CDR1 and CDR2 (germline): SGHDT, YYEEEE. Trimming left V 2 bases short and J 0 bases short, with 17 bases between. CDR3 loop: CASSLRNWQNMNTEAFF. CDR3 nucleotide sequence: TGTGCCAGCAGCTTACGTAACTGGCAGAACATGAACACTGAAGCTTTCTTT.

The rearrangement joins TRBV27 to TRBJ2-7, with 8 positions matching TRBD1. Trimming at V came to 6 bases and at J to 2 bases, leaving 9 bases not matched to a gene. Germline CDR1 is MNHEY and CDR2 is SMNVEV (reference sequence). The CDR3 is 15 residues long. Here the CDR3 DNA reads TGTGCCAGCAGGGAAAGGACAGGGTCGACCTACGAGCAGTACTTC. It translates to CASRERTGSTYEQYF.

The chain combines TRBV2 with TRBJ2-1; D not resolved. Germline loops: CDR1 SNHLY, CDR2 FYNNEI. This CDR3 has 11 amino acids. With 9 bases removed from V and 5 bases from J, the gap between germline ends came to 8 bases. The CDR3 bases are TGTGCCAGTAGGACGAACAATGAGCAGTTCTTC. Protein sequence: CASRTNNEQFF.

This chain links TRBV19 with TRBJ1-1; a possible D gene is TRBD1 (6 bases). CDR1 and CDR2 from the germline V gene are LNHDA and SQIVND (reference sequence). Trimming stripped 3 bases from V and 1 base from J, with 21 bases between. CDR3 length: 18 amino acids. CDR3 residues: CASSIRAWGRRGNTEAFF. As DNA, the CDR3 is TGTGCCAGTAGTATCCGGGCTTGGGGGCGGCGAGGGAACACTGAAGCTTTCTTT.